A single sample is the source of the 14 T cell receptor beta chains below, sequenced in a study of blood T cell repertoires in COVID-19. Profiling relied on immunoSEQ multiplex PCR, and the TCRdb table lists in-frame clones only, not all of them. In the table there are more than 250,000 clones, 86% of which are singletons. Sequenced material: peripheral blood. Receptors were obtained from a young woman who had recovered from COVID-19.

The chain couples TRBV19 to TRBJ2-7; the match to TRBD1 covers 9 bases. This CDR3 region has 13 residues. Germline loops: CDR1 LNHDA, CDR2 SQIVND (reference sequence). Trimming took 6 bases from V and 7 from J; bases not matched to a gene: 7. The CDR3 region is CASSTTGGGEQYF. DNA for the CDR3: TGTGCCAGTAGCACGACAGGGGGAGGAGAGCAGTACTTC.

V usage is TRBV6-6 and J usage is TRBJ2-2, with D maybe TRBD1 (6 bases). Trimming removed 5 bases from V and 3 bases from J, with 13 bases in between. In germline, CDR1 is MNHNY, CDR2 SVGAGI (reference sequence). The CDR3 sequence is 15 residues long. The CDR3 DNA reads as TGTGCCAGCAGTACGATGGGGGCCGACACCGGGGAGCTGTTTTTT. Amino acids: CASSTMGADTGELFF.

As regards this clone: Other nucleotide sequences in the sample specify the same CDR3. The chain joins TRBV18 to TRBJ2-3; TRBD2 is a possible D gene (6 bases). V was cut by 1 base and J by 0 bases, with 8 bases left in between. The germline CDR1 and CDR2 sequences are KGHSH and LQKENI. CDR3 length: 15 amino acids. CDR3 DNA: TGTGCCAGCTCACCACTGGCGGGGAGCACAGATACGCAGTATTTT. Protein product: CASSPLAGSTDTQYF.

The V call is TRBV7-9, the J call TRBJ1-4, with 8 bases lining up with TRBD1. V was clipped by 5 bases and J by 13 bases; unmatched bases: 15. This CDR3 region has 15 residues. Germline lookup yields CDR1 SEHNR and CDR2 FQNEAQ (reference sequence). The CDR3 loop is CASSLVGQGAGGLFF. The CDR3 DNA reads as TGTGCCAGCAGCCTCGTGGGGCAGGGGGCCGGGGGACTGTTTTTT.

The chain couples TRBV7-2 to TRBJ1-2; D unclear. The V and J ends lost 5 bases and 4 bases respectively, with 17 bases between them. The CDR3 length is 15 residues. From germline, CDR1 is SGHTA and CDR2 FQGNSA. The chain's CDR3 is CASSQSRQTFYGYTF. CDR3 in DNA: TGTGCCAGCAGCCAGAGCCGGCAGACTTTCTATGGCTACACCTTC.

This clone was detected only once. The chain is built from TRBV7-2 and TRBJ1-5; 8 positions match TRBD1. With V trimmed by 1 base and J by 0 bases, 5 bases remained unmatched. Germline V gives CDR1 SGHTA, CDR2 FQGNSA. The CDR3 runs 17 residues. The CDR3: CASSLGWTGISNQPQHF. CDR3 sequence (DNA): TGTGCCAGCAGCTTAGGATGGACAGGGATTAGCAATCAGCCCCAGCATTTT.

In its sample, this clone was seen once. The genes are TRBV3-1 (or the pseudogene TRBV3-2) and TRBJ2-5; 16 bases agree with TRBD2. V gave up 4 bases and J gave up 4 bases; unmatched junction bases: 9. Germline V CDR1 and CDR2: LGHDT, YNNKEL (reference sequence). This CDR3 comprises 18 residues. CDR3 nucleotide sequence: TGTGCCAGCAGCCTATCGGGACTAGCGGGGGGGCTCGGAGAGACCCAGTACTTC. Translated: CASSLSGLAGGLGETQYF.

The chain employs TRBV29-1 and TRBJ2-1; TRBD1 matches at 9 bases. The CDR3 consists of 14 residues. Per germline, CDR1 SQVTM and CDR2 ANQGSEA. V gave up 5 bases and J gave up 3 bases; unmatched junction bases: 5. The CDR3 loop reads CSVSGTGIYNEQFF. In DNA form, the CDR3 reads TGCAGCGTTTCCGGGACAGGGATCTACAATGAGCAGTTCTTC.

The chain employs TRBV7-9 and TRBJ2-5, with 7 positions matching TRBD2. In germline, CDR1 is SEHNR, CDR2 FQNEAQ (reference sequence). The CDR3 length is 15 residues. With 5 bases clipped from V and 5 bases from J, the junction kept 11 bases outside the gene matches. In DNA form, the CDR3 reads TGTGCCAGCAGCACAAGTCAAATGGGGGGGGAGACCCAGTACTTC. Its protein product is CASSTSQMGGETQYF.

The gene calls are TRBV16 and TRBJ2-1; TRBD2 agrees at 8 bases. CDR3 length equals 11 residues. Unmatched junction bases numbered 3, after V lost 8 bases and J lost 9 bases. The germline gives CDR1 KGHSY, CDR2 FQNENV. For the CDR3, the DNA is TGTGCCAGCGCGGGAGGAGGTGAGCAGTTCTTC. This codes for CASAGGGEQFF. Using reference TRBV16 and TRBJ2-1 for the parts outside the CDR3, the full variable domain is GEEVAQTPKHLVRGEGQKAKLYCAPIKGHSYVFWYQQVLKNEFKFLISFQNENVFDETGMPKERFSAKCLPNSPCSLEIQATKLEDSAVYFCASAGGGEQFFGPGTRLTVL.

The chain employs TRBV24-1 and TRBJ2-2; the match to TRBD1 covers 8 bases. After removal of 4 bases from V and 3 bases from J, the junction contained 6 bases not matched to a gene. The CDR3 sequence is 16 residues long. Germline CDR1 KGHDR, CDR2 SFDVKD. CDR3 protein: CATSELGTGDTGELFF. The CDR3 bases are TGTGCCACCAGTGAGCTCGGGACAGGAGACACCGGGGAGCTGTTTTTT.

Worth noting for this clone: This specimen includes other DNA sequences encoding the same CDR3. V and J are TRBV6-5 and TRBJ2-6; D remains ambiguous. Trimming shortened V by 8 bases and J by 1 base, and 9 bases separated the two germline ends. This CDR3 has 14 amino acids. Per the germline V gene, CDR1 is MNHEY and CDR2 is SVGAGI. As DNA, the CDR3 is TGTGCCAGCCGGATCGGGTCTGGGGCCAACGTCCTGACTTTC. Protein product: CASRIGSGANVLTF.

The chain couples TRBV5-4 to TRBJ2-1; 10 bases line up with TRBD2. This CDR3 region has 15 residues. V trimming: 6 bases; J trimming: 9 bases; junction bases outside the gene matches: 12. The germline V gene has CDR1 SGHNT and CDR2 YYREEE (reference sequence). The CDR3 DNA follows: TGTGCCAGCACGGTAGCGGGGGGTCTCCCAGGTGAGCAGTTCTTC. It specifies CASTVAGGLPGEQFF.

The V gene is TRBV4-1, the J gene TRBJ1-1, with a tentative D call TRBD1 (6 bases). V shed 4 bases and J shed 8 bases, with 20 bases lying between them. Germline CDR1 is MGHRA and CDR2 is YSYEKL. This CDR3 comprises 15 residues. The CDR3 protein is CASSPGKGRQAEAFF. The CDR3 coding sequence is TGCGCCAGCAGCCCAGGAAAAGGACGACAGGCGGAAGCTTTCTTT.